This T cell receptor (beta chain) was captured in a study of shared clonotypes between healthy human individuals. J was trimmed by 2 bases and V by 0 bases; bases with no gene match: 11. Germline V gene data show CDR1 as LNHDA and CDR2 as SQIVND (reference sequence). The CDR3 is made up of 19 amino acids. Some clones are missing from TCRdb's copy, which holds only in-frame ones; the method was immunoSEQ multiplex PCR. The table lists roughly 2 million clones, approximately 94% of them singletons. Terminally differentiated effector memory CD45RA+ cells were left out of the naive CD8 fraction, which was CD45RO-negative and positively selected for CCR7.

Sequencing was performed on naive CD8+ T cells sorted from blood. The gene calls are TRBV19 and TRBJ2-2; TRBD2 matches 8 bases. The receptor comes from a man aged 18 to 29 in good health. The DNA of the CDR3 is TGTGCCAGTAGTATAGATCCAGGGATGAGCGGGGGCAACACCGGGGAGCTGTTTTTT. Translated, it gives CASSIDPGMSGGNTGELFF.